The TCR beta chain described here comes from a study of blood T cell dynamics during melanoma immunotherapy (dated by TCRdb to the early 2020s). With respect to the entire study: All patients had metastatic melanoma and were given first-line pembrolizumab or nivolumab plus ipilimumab as standard of care in the United Kingdom. To find early correlates of response, the study profiled the peripheral T cell receptor repertoires of patients with metastatic melanoma both before and after one cycle of checkpoint inhibitor therapy. Consecutive patients formed a training cohort, and a further independent group of patients from the same centre was pooled into an external validation set.

In the case of this clone: No cognate antigen has been identified for it. The sample holds no much larger clone one base away, and base qualities are not on file.

Every bulk PBMC sample was loaded with the same fixed amount of about 380 ng of DNA. Following the manufacturer instructions, the immunoSEQ TCRb Assay kit was used to amplify TCR beta CDR3 sequences from genomic DNA. The KAPA Library Quantification Kit for Illumina platforms was used to quantify the pooled libraries by qPCR. Pooled libraries were clustered at roughly 0.6-1.1 pM and sequenced on an Illumina NextSeq 500. For the original study's pipeline: TCR data were analyzed with immunoSEQ ANALYZER and the R LymphoSeq package. A rearrangement efficiency score was calculated as productive divided by the sum of productive and non-productive CDR3 sequences. Within each patient, timepoints were compared pairwise for clonality, measured with the Gini coefficient, and for diversity, measured with the Renyi index at alpha=1. Clonal relatedness used an edit distance of 3, and repertoire similarity used the Bhattacharyya coefficient, both computed in LymphoSeq. To classify response, a linear discriminant analysis based on week-3 changes in clonality and diversity was built with the R MASS and caret packages. As stored in TCRdb, this immuneACCESS dataset retains in-frame rearrangements with V and J assigned. A fraction of the clones does not appear; measured against another copy, unresolved V genes explain less than half of the discrepancy, and the remainder lacks a known reason. The V and J calls and clone size come from that table; D and trimming were worked out from the DNA. This sample is represented by thousands of clones; roughly 87% of them were singletons. Around 1% of the sample is held by the ten biggest clonotypes.

Study-wide conclusions, independent of this receptor: A bifurcated reorganization of the PBMC repertoire at W3, with increased clonality or increased diversity, was observed in patients who later achieved disease control, unlike in progressors. The relatively small sample size was acknowledged as a potential limitation on generalization of the results. Whether the T cell clones behind the repertoire changes were melanoma-specific or instead reflected general immune activation was something the study could not determine.

In the germline V gene (reference sequence), CDR1 corresponds to LNHDA and CDR2 to SQIVND. The CDR3 starts with the cysteine, ends with the phenylalanine, and has 13 residues. Of the read, only the CDR3 DNA is kept; its 39 bases are in frame from base 1. Trimming removed 8 bases from V and 4 bases from J, leaving 14 bases between the germline ends. In the paper's terms, the time point label means: week 3, after first cycle of checkpoint inhibitor. Blood samples were collected before treatment (T0) and at week 3 (W3), after the first cycle of checkpoint blockade. Except for two patients with rapid clinical progression, response was assessed 12 weeks after the first infusion by RECIST 1.1; disease control meant complete response, partial response or stable disease. Patients were not eligible if they had prior systemic cancer treatment, concomitant immunosuppressant therapy or synchronous other active malignancies. TCR beta was sequenced in both bulk PBMC and plasma cell-free DNA in order to track circulating cells as well as T cell turnover. Lymphoprep and SepMate tubes were used to isolate PBMC from blood, and red cell lysis was then performed. DNA from PBMC and sorted T cell subsets was extracted with QIAamp DNA Blood Mini kits.

Recombination linked TRBV19 to TRBJ1-2, and possibly TRBD1, on 6 matching bases. Sequenced material: blood, taken from a patient treated with checkpoint blockade. This receptor was obtained from a human donor with melanoma. The CDR3 here reads CASSSGAVYGYTF. The DNA is as follows: TGTGCCAGTTCATCGGGGGCGGTCTATGGCTACACCTTC.